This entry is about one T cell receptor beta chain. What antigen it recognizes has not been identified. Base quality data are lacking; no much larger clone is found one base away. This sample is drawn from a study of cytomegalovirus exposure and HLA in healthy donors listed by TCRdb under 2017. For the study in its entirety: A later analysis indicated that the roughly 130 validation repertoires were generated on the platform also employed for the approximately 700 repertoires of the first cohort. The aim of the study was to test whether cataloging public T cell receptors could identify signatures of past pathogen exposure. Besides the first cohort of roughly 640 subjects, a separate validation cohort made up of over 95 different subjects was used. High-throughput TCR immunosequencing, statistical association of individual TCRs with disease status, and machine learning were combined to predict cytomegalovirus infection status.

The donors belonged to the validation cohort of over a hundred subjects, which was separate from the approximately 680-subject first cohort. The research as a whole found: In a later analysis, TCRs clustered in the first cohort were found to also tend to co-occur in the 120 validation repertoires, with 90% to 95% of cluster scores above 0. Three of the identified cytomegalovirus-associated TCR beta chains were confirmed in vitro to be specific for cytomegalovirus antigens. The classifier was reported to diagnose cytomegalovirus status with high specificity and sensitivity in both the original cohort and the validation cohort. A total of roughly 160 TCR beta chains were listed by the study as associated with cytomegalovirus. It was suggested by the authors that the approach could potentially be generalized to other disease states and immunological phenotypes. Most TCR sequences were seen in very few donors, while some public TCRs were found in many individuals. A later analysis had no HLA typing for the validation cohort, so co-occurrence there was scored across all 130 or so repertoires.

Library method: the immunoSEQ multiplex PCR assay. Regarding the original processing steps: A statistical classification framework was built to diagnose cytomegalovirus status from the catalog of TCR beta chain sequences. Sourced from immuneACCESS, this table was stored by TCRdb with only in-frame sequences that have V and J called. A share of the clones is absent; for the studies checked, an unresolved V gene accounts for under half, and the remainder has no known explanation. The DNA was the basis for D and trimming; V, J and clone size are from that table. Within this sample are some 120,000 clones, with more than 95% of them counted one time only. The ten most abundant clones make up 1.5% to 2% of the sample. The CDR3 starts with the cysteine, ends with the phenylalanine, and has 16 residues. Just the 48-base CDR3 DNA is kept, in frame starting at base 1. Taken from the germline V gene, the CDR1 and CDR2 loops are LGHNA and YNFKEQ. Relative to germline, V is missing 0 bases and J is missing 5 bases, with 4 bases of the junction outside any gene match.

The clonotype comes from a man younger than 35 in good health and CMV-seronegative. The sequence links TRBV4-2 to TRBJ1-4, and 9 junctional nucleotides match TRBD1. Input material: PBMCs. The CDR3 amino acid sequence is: CASSQDEGQGNEKLFF. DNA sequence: TGTGCCAGCAGCCAAGATGAGGGACAGGGAAATGAAAAACTGTTTTTT.